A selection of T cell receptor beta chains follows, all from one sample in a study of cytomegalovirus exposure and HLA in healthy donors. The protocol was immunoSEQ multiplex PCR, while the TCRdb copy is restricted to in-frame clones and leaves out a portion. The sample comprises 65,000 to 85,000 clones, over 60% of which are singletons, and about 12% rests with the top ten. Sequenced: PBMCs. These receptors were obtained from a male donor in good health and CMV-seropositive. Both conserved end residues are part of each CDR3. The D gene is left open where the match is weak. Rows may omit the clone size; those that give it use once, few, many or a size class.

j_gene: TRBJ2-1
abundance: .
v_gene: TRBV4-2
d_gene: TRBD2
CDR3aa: CASSQRGTSGGESYNEQFF
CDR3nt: TGTGCCAGCAGCCAACGCGGGACTAGCGGGGGGGAGTCCTACAATGAGCAGTTCTTC

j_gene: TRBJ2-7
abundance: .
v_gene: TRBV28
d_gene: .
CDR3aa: CASSTSDTRQYF
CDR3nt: TGTGCCAGCAGCACGAGTGACACGAGGCAGTACTTC

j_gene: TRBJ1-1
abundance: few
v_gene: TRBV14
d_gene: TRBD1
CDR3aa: CASSQPTGWDTEAFF
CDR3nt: TGTGCCAGCAGCCAGCCGACAGGGTGGGACACTGAAGCTTTCTTT

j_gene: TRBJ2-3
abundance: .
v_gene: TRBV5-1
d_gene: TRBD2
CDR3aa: CASSLGTSGASTDTQYF
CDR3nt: TGCGCCAGCAGCTTGGGGACTAGCGGGGCTAGCACAGATACGCAGTATTTT

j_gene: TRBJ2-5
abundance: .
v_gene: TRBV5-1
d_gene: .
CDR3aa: CASSLGNRAETQYF
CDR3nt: TGCGCCAGCAGCTTGGGCAACAGGGCCGAGACCCAGTACTTC

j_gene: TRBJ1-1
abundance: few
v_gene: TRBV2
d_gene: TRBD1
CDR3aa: CASLRQGSTEAFF
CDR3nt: TGTGCCAGCCTCCGACAGGGGAGCACTGAAGCTTTCTTT

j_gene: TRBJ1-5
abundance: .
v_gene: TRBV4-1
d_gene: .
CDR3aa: CASSPYFRETYQPQHF
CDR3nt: TGCGCCAGCAGCCCGTATTTTAGGGAGACCTATCAGCCCCAGCATTTT

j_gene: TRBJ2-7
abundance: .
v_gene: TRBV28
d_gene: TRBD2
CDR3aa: CASSSSGTGGLAGAYEQYF
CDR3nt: TGTGCCAGCAGTTCGAGCGGGACAGGGGGACTAGCGGGAGCCTACGAGCAGTACTTC

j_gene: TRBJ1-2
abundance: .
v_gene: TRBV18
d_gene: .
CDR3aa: CASSLGSGGENYGYTF
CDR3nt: TGTGCCAGCTCACTTGGTTCGGGGGGCGAGAACTATGGCTACACCTTC

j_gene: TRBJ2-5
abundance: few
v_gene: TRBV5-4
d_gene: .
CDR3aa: CASSDTSIRGQETQYF
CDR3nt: TGTGCCAGCAGCGACACCTCCATCCGGGGCCAAGAGACCCAGTACTTC

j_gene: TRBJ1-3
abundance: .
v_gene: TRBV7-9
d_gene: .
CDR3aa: CASTLRGVSGNTIYF
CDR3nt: TGTGCCAGCACCCTTAGGGGCGTCTCTGGAAACACCATATATTTT

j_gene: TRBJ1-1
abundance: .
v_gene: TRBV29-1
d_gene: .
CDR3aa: CSVEGRGQPMNTEAFF
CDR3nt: TGCAGCGTTGAAGGTCGAGGACAGCCCATGAACACTGAAGCTTTCTTT

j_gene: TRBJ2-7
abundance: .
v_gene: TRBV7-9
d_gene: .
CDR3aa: CASSLAAYEQYF
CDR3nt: TGTGCCAGCAGCTTAGCAGCGTACGAGCAGTACTTC

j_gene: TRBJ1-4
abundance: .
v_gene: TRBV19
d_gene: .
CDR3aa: CASSIRGGTNEKLFF
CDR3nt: TGTGCCAGTAGTATCCGAGGGGGAACTAATGAAAAACTGTTTTTT

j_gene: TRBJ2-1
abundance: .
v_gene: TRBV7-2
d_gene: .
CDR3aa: CASSPPPGTSTEQFF
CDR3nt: TGTGCCAGCAGCCCACCCCCCGGGACAAGCACTGAGCAGTTCTTC

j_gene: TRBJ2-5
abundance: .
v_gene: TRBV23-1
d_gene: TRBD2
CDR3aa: CASPRGLAATLQETQYF
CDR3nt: TGCGCCAGCCCCCGGGGACTAGCGGCGACCCTCCAAGAGACCCAGTACTTC

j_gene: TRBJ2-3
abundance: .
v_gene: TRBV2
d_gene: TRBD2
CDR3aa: CASSESSGGFHYTQYF
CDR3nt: TGTGCCAGCAGTGAATCTAGCGGGGGGTTCCATTACACGCAGTATTTT

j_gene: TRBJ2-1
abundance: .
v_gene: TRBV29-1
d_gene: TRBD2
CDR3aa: CTVNGGSYNEQFF
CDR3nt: TGCACCGTGAACGGGGGGTCCTACAATGAGCAGTTCTTC

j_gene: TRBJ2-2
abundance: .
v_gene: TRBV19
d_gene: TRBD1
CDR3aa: CASSGTAATNTGELFF
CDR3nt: TGTGCCAGTAGTGGGACAGCGGCTACGAACACCGGGGAGCTGTTTTTT

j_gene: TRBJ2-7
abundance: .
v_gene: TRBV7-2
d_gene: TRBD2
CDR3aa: CASSLGGTSGYEQYF
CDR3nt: TGTGCCAGCAGCTTGGGAGGGACTAGCGGGTACGAGCAGTACTTC

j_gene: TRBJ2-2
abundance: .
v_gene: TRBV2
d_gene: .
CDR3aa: CASSEGSWVGELFF
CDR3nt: TGTGCCAGCAGTGAAGGGAGCTGGGTCGGGGAGCTGTTTTTT

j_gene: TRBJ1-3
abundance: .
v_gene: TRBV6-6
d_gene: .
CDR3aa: CASSYGAAGNTIYF
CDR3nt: TGTGCCAGCAGTTACGGGGCAGCTGGAAACACCATATATTTT

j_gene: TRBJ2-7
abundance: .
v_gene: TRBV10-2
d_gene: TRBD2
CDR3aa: CASSESGGLAVNSYEQYF
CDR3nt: TGCGCCAGCAGTGAGTCGGGGGGACTAGCGGTCAACTCCTACGAGCAGTACTTC

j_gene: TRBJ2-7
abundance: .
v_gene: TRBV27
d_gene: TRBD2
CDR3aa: CASSLSASGLTREQYF
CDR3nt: TGTGCCAGCAGTTTATCGGCTAGCGGCCTTACGAGGGAGCAGTACTTC

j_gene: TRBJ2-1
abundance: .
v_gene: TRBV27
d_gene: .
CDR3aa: CASATGDEQFF
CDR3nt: TGTGCCAGCGCAACGGGGGATGAGCAGTTCTTC

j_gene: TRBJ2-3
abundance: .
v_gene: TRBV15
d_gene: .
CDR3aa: CATSRVGAHHTQYF
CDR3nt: TGTGCCACCAGCAGAGTTGGAGCACATCATACGCAGTATTTT

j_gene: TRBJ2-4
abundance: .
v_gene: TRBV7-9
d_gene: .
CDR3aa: CASSLGLGVRGAKNIQYF
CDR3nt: TGTGCCAGCAGCTTAGGTTTGGGGGTCAGGGGTGCCAAAAACATTCAGTACTTC

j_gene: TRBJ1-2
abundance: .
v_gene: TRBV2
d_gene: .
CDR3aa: CASSDQGGLGYGYTF
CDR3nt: TGTGCCAGCAGTGATCAAGGCGGGCTAGGCTATGGCTACACCTTC

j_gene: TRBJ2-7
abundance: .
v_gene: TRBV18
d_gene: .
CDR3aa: CASSPTGSYEQYF
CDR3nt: TGTGCCAGCTCACCAACAGGATCCTACGAGCAGTACTTC

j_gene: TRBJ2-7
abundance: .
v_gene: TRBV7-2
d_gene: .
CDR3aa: CASSPSRLGQYF
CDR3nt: TGTGCCAGCAGCCCTAGCCGCCTCGGGCAGTACTTC

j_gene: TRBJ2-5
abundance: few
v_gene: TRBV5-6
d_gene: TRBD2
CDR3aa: CASSAASGGETQYF
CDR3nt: TGTGCCAGCAGCGCCGCTAGCGGAGGAGAGACCCAGTACTTC

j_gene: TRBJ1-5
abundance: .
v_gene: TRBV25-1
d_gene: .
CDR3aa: CASSQVGPRQPQHF
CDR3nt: TGTGCCAGCAGCCAGGTGGGGCCCCGTCAGCCCCAGCATTTT

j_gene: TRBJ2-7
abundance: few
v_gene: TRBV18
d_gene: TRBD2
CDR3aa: CASSPGEGLAAYEQYF
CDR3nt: TGTGCCAGCTCACCCGGGGAGGGACTAGCGGCCTACGAGCAGTACTTC

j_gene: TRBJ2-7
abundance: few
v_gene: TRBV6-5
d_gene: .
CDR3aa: CASSGRGAGSYEQYF
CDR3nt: TGTGCCAGCAGTGGCAGGGGGGCGGGCTCCTACGAGCAGTACTTC

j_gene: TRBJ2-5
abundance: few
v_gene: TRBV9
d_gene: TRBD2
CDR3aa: CASSATGGGGQETQYF
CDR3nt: TGTGCCAGCAGCGCCACCGGTGGGGGGGGCCAAGAGACCCAGTACTTC

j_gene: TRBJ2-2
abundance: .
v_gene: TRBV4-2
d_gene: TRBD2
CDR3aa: CASSQDIAGVRGELFF
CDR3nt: TGTGCCAGCAGCCAAGACATAGCGGGAGTTCGCGGGGAGCTGTTTTTT

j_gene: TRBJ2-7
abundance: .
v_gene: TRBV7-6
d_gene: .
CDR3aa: CASSLAPSEDYEQYF
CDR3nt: TGTGCCAGCAGCTTAGCCCCTAGCGAGGACTACGAGCAGTACTTC

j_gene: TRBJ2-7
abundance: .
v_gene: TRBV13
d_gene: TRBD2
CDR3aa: CASSRKRESSYEQYF
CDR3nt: TGTGCCAGCAGTCGGAAGCGGGAGTCTTCCTACGAGCAGTACTTC

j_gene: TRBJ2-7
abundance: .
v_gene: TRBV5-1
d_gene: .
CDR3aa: CASSLSRQAPYEQYF
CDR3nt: TGCGCCAGCAGCTTGAGTCGGCAAGCGCCCTACGAGCAGTACTTC

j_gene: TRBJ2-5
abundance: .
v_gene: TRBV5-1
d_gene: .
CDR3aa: CASREQETQYF
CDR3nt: TGCGCCAGCAGGGAGCAAGAGACCCAGTACTTC

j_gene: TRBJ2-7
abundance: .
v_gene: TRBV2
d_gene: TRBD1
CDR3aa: CASSRTGDYLYF
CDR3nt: TGTGCCAGCAGTAGGACAGGGGACTATCTGTACTTC

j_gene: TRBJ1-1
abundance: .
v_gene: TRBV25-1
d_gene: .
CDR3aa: CASSELARWGSNTEAFF
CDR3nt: TGTGCCAGCAGTGAATTGGCGCGGTGGGGCTCGAACACTGAAGCTTTCTTT

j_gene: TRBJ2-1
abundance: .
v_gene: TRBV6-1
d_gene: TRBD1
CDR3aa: CAGGDRVNEQFF
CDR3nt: TGTGCCGGGGGAGACAGGGTCAATGAGCAGTTCTTC

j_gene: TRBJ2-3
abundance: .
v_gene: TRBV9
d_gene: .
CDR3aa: CASSTTSLGTQYF
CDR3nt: TGTGCCAGCAGCACGACTAGTTTAGGTACGCAGTATTTT

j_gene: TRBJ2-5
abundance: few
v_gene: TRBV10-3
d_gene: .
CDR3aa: CAISQWGEPETQYF
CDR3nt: TGTGCCATCAGTCAGTGGGGGGAACCAGAGACCCAGTACTTC

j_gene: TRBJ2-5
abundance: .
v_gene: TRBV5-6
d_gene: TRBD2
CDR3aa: CASSPGLAGVETQYF
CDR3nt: TGTGCCAGCAGCCCGGGACTAGCGGGAGTGGAGACCCAGTACTTC

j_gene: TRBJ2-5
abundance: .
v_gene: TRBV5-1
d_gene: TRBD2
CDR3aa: CASTSGRGQETQYF
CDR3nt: TGCGCCAGCACCTCAGGGCGGGGGCAAGAGACCCAGTACTTC

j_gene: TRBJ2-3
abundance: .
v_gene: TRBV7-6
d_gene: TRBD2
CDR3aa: CASSPGTSGGTSTDTQYF
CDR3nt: TGTGCCAGCAGCCCTGGGACTAGCGGGGGAACAAGCACAGATACGCAGTATTTT